This TCR beta chain was captured in a study of blood T cells in healthy people across ages (dated by TCRdb to the mid-2010s). Regarding the study in general: In model experiments, template switching captured roughly one uniquely barcoded TCR beta cDNA molecule for every two T cells. The study analyzed two additional independent replicas of 1 million unique cDNA reads from the same blood draw for two donors, one aged 18 to 30 and one aged 80 or older. To track age-related changes in TCR beta repertoire diversity, the study relied on deep sequencing normalized with unique cDNA molecular identifiers. To avoid experimental bias, donors of different ages were spread randomly across the sequencing lanes. The donors were divided into four age groups: young (average approximately 17 years), middle-aged (about 41), aged (approximately 62) and long-lived (about 79).

This clonotype has just a few counts. The specificity of this receptor is unknown. Nothing much larger sits one base from this clone, and base qualities are not available. Study-wide conclusions, independent of this receptor: Compared with the aged group, the long-lived group had more naive CD4+ T cells, fewer expanded clones and increased TCR diversity, a pattern suggesting age selection. Conclusive comparison of naive and antigen-experienced compartments was prevented by the profiling of bulk unsorted PBMCs. Observed TCR beta diversity per million T cells fell roughly linearly with age, and a significant reduction was already apparent by age around 40. Estimates of total diversity based on one million sequenced T cells were regarded as lower bounds and as underestimates. The CMV infection status of donors was not known, potentially confounding age-related changes in expanded clonotypes. The percentage of naive T cells measured by flow cytometry correlated strongly with observed TCR beta diversity.

The CDR3 sequence holds 12 residues, the cysteine and phenylalanine included. Left in the record is the CDR3 DNA by itself, 36 bases read in frame from the first base. The germline V gene (reference sequence) yields DFQATT for CDR1 and SNEGSKA for CDR2. Deletion took 4 bases off V and 1 base off J, with a span of 7 bases between the germline ends. The donors were roughly 38 Caucasian individuals from Russia, aged about 6 to 100 years, who were systemically healthy. Each donor gave approximately 10 milliliters of peripheral blood, collected into EDTA-treated Vacutainer tubes. PBMCs were isolated by Ficoll-Paque density-gradient centrifugation, with at least 6.5 million obtained per sample. Total RNA, at least 6 micrograms per sample, was extracted from PBMCs with Trizol reagent. Naive CD45RAhigh/CD27high T cell percentages were measured by flow cytometry on a PBMC aliquot from every donor. The receptor library was made with 5' RACE. These reads were obtained on an Illumina HiSeq 2500. The second PCR ran for roughly 7 to 12 cycles and used a J-beta primer mix along with a sample-barcoded 5' primer. A template-switch 5' adaptor carrying 12 random nucleotides introduced a unique molecular identifier onto each TCR beta cDNA molecule. Each sample yielded at least 3 million CDR3-containing paired-end reads. All of the RNA was converted into first-strand cDNA using the Mint cDNA synthesis kit, with a TRBC-specific oligonucleotide serving as the primer. Following uracil-DNA glycosylase treatment, a first 18-cycle PCR with universal primers M1SS and BC2_uni_R was performed on all cDNA. The authors' analysis ran thus. Normalization of each sample was performed by random selection of 1 million high-quality reads, each carrying a distinct molecular identifier. Instead of being binned into consensus sequences, reads with shared molecular identifiers were discarded. MiTCR, with a Q25 quality threshold and the strictest error-elimination algorithm, was used for CDR3 identification, clonotype clustering and error correction. A nonparametric unseen species model with Euler transformation was used to estimate lower-bound total TCR beta diversity. TCRdb passed the public sequencing reads through fastp at Q25 and MiXCR, retaining productive beta sequences. Entries are consolidated by CDR3 protein sequence, retaining the most common genes and DNA. These V and J calls originate from TCRdb's pipeline instead of the authors' own analysis. The sample yields around 1,700,000 distinct CDR3 sequences; roughly 27% were counted once. The top ten hold 7.7% of the sample.

This clonotype was obtained from a woman between 25 and 40 years old in good health. The V and J genes are TRBV20-1 and TRBJ1-1; possibly the D gene is TRBD1, per 5 matching bases. What was sequenced was blood. The CDR3 here reads CSATGTNTEAFF. DNA sequence: TGCAGTGCTACCGGGACGAACACTGAAGCTTTCTTT.